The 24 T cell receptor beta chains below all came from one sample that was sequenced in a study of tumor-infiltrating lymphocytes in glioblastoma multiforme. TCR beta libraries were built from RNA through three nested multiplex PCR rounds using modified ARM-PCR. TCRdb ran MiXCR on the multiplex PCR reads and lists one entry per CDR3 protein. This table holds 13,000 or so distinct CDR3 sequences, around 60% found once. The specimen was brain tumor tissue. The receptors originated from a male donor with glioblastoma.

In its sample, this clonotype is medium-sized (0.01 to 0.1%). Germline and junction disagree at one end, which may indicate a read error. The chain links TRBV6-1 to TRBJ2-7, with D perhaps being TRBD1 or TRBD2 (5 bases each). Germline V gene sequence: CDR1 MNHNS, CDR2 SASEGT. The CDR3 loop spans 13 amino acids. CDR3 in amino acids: CASSTGTNYEQCF. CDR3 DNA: TGTGCCAGCAGTACCGGGACCAACTACGAGCAGTGCTTC.

CDR3 residues: CSVVTSGTENYGYTF. The CDR3 DNA is TGCAGCGTCGTAACATCCGGGACAGAAAACTATGGCTACACCTTC. The chain combines TRBV29-1 with TRBJ1-2, with 7 positions matching TRBD1. The CDR3 length is 15 residues. Trimming took 6 bases from V and 2 from J; bases not matched to a gene: 12. Germline V gene data show CDR1 as SQVTM and CDR2 as ANQGSEA. Variable domain in full (rest from reference TRBV29-1 and TRBJ1-2): SAVISQKPSRDICQRGTSLTIQCQVDSQVTMMFWYRQQPGQSLTLIATANQGSEATYESGFVIDKFPISRPNLTFSTLTVSNMSPEDSSIYLCSVVTSGTENYGYTFGSGTRLTVV.

The CDR3 reads CASSFGTKNEQFF. In DNA, the CDR3 is TGTGCCAGCAGCTTCGGTACGAAGAATGAGCAGTTCTTC. The chain recombines TRBV11-3 with TRBJ2-1, with D unclear. The CDR3 consists of 13 residues. The germline V gene encodes CDR1 SGHNT and CDR2 YENEEA. V was shortened by 3 bases and J by 7 bases, with 10 bases between the two germline ends.

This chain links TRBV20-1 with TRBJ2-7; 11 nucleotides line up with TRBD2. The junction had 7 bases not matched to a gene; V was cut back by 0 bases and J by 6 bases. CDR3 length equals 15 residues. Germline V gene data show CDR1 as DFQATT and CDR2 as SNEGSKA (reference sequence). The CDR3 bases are TGCAGTGCTAGAGACTCCCGGACTAGCGGGCTCGAGCAGTACTTC. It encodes CSARDSRTSGLEQYF.

The CDR3 region has the DNA TGTGCCATCAGTGAGTCAGGGCCAGTCGGGGTTCGAGAGACCCAGTACTTC. It is translated as CAISESGPVGVRETQYF. V is TRBV10-3 and J is TRBJ2-5; D is perhaps TRBD2 (5 bases). The germline V and J ends were trimmed by 0 bases and 4 bases, with 18 bases remaining between them. The CDR3 is made up of 17 amino acids. Per the germline V gene, CDR1 is ENHRY and CDR2 is SYGVKD.

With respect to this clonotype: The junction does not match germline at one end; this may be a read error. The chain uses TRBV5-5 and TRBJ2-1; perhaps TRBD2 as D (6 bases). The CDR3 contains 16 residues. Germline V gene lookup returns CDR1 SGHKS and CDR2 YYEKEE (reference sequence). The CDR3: CAISPTWDSSYDEQFF. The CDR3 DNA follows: TGTGCCATCAGCCCCACATGGGACTCCTCATACGATGAGCAGTTCTTC.

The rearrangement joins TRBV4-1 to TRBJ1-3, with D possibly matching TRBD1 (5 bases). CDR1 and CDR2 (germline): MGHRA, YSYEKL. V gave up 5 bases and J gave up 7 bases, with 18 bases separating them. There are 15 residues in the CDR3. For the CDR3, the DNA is TGCGCCAGCAGCAAGGAAGCTGACAGCGGGAACACCATATATTTT. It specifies CASSKEADSGNTIYF.

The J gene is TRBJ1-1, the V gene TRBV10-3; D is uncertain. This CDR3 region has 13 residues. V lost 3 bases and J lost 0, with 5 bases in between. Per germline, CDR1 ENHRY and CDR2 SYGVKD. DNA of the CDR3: TGTGCCATCAGTGACCAGGTGAACACTGAAGCTTTCTTT. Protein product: CAISDQVNTEAFF.

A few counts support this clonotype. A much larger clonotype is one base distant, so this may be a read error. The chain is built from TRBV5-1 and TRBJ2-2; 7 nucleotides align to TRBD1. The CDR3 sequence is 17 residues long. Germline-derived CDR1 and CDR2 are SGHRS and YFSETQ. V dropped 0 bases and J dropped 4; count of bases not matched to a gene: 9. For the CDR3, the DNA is TGCGCCAGCAGCTTGGCACCGGTGTGGGACAGCACCGGGGAGCTGTTTTTT. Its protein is CASSLAPVWDSTGELFF.

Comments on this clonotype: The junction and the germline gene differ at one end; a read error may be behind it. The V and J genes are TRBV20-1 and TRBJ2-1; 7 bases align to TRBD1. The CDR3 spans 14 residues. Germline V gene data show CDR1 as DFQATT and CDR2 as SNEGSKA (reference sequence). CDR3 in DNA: TGCGGTGCGATTAGGGGGCTGATCGGCAATGAGCAGCTCTTC. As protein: CGAIRGLIGNEQLF.

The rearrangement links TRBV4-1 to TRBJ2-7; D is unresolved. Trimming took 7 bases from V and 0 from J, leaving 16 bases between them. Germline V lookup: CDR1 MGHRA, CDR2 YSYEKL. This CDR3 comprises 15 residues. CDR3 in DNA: TGCGCCAGCAACACACACAGCGAGAGCTCCTACGAGCAGTACTTC. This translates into CASNTHSESSYEQYF.

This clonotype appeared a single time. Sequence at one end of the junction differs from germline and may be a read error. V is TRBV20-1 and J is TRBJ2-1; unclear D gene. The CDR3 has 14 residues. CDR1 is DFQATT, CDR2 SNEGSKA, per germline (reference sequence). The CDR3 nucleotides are TGCAGTGCTAGGGATGAGGCAGAGCTGTATGAGCAGTCCTTC. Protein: CSARDEAELYEQSF.

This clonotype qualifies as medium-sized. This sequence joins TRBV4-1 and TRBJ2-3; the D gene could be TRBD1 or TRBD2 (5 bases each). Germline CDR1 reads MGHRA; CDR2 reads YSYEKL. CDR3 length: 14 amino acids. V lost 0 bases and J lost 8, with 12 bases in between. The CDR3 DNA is TGCGCCAGCAGCCAAGAAAGAGGGGTGCCTACGCAGTATTTT. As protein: CASSQERGVPTQYF.

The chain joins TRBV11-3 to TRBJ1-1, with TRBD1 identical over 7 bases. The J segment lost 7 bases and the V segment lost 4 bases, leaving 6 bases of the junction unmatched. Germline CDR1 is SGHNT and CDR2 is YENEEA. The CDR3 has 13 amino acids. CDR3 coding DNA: TGTGCCAGCAGCTCTCGTCGGGACAGTGAAGCTTTCTTT. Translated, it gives CASSSRRDSEAFF.

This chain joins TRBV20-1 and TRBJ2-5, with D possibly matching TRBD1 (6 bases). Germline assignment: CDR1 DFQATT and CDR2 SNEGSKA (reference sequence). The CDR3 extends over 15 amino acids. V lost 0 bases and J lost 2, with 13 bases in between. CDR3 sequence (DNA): TGCAGTGCTAGAGATCCGGGACAACATCAAGAGACCCAGTACTTC. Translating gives CSARDPGQHQETQYF.

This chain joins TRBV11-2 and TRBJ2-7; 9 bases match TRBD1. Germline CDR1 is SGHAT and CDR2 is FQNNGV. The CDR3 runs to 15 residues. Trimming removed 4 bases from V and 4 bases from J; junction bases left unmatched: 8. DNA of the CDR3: TGTGCCAGCAGCTCGAGGGACAGGGTAATTTACGAGCAGTACTTC. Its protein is CASSSRDRVIYEQYF.

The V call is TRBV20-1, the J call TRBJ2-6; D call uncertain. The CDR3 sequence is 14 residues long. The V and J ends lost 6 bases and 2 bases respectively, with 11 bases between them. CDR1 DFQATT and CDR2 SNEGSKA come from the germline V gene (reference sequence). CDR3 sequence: CSAPTAPGANVLTF. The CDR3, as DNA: TGCAGTGCCCCAACAGCCCCTGGGGCCAACGTCCTGACTTTC.

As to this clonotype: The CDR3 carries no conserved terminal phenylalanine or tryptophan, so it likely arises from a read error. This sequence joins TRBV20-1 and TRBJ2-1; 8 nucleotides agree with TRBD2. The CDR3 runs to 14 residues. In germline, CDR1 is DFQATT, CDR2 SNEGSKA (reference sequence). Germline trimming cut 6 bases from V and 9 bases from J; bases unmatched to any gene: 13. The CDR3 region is CSAPPGVAGIEQFS. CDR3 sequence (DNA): TGCAGTGCACCCCCGGGAGTAGCGGGAATTGAGCAGTTCTCC.

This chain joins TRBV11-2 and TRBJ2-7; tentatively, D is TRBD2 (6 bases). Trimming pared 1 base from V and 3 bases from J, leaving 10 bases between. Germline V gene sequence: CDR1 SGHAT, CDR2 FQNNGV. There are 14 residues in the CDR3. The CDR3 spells CASSLGVSGYEQYF. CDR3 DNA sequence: TGTGCCAGCAGCTTAGGTGTTAGCGGCTACGAGCAGTACTTC.

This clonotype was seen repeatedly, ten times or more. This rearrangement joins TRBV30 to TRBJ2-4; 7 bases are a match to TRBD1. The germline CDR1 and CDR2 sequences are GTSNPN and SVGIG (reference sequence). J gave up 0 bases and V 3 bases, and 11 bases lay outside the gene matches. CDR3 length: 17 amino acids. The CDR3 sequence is CAWSADPGQLAKNIQYF. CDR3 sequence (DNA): TGTGCCTGGAGCGCAGATCCGGGACAGCTAGCCAAAAACATTCAGTACTTC.

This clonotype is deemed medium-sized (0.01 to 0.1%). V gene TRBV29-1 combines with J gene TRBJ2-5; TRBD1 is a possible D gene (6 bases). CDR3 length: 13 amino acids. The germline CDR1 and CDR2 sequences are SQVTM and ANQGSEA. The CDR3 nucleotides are TGCAGTCGGGGTTCAGGGGACCAAGAGACCCAGTACTTC. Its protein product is CSRGSGDQETQYF.

This CDR3 reads CASSYLVANTEAFF. The CDR3 coding sequence is TGTGCCAGCAGCTACCTAGTGGCTAACACTGAAGCTTTCTTT. The V call is TRBV12-3 or TRBV12-4, the J call TRBJ1-1; no clear D gene. The CDR3 consists of 14 residues. V lost 6 bases and J 2 bases, leaving 13 bases between the germline ends.

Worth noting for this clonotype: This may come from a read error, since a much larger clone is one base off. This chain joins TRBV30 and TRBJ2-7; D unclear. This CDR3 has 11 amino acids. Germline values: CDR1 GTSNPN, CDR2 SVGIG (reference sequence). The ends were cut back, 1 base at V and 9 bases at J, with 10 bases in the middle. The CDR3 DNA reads TGTGCCTGGAGTGAGATTTCTTCGCAGTACTTC. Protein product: CAWSEISSQYF.

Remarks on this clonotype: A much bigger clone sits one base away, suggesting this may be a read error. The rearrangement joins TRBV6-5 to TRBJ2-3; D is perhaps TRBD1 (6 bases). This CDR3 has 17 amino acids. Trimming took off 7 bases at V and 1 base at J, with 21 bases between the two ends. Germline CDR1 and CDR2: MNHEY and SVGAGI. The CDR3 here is CASIPLSRGLGTDTQYF. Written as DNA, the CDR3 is TGTGCCAGCATACCGCTAAGCAGGGGCCTCGGCACAGATACGCAGTATTTT.